Listed below are T cell receptor beta chains from one sample, sequenced in a study of T-cell reconstitution after alpha-beta-depleted transplantation in children. TCRdb reprocessed the PCR reads via MiXCR and lists one record per CDR3 protein. Among 200,000 to 250,000 distinct CDR3 sequences listed, around 11% were seen once. Sequenced material: PBMCs from the stem cell graft donor, taken from the stem cell graft. Every receptor here comes from a human donor who donated a stem cell graft to a child with acute lymphoblastic leukemia. Both conserved end residues are part of each CDR3. Each record gives: clone size, D gene, V gene, J gene, CDR3 protein, CDR3 DNA. D genes are given only for firm matches. Where a row states a size, it is once, few, many or the class of an expanded clone; other rows omit it.

many	-	TRBV11-2	TRBJ1-2	CASSLGTTLGYTF	TGTGCCAGCAGCCTGGGTACAACCTTGGGCTACACCTTC
many	-	TRBV12-3/TRBV12-4	TRBJ1-5	CASSPGPSNQPQHF	TGTGCCAGCAGCCCGGGACCGAGCAATCAGCCCCAGCATTTT
many	TRBD2	TRBV27	TRBJ2-1	CASVPPSGRGLEQFF	TGTGCCAGCGTACCCCCTAGCGGGAGGGGGTTGGAGCAGTTCTTC
many	TRBD2	TRBV7-2	TRBJ2-7	CASSLGGTSLYEQYF	TGTGCCAGCAGCTTAGGAGGGACTAGTCTCTACGAGCAGTACTTC
many	TRBD1	TRBV12-3/TRBV12-4	TRBJ2-7	CASTLTGATYEQYF	TGTGCCAGCACCCTGACAGGGGCTACCTACGAGCAGTACTTC
few	TRBD2	TRBV7-2	TRBJ2-1	CASRQGLAGKNEQFF	TGTGCCAGCAGACAGGGACTAGCGGGAAAGAATGAGCAGTTCTTC
-	-	TRBV24-1	TRBJ2-5	CATSRGGIETQYF	TGTGCCACCAGTCGAGGGGGGATAGAGACCCAGTACTTC
many	-	TRBV20-1	TRBJ2-5	CSARDWTQETQYF	TGCAGTGCTAGAGACTGGACTCAAGAGACCCAGTACTTC
-	-	TRBV7-9	TRBJ2-3	CASSLVSSPTQYF	TGTGCCAGCAGCTTAGTGAGCTCACCTACGCAGTATTTT
-	-	TRBV3-1	TRBJ2-2	CASSQEGSYTGELFF	TGTGCCAGCAGCCAAGAGGGCAGCTACACCGGGGAGCTGTTTTTT
-	-	TRBV9	TRBJ2-2	CASSVAGGYGAGELFF	TGTGCCAGCAGCGTCGCGGGTGGGTATGGAGCCGGGGAGCTGTTTTTT
-	TRBD2	TRBV20-1	TRBJ2-3	CSAREAGEVDTQYF	TGCAGTGCTAGAGAGGCGGGAGAGGTCGATACGCAGTATTTT
many	TRBD1	TRBV13	TRBJ2-7	CASSPDRGRYEQYF	TGTGCCAGCAGCCCCGACAGGGGGCGTTACGAGCAGTACTTC
-	TRBD1	TRBV20-1	TRBJ2-7	CSATTPDRGTNEQYF	TGCAGTGCTACAACACCCGACAGGGGGACTAACGAGCAGTACTTC
many	-	TRBV20-1	TRBJ2-7	CSARDLRATEQYF	TGCAGTGCTAGAGATTTGAGGGCCACCGAGCAGTACTTC
many	TRBD1	TRBV28	TRBJ1-6	CASSWDSNSPLHF	TGTGCCAGCAGTTGGGACAGCAATTCACCCCTCCACTTT
-	-	TRBV20-1	TRBJ1-1	CSARIEQDAEAFF	TGCAGTGCTAGAATAGAACAGGACGCTGAAGCTTTCTTT
once	-	TRBV18	TRBJ2-7	CASSPPDSYEQYF	TGTGCCAGCTCACCACCGGACAGCTACGAGCAGTACTTC
many	TRBD1	TRBV5-1	TRBJ1-2	CASSYDRGGDGYTF	TGCGCCAGCAGCTACGACAGGGGCGGCGACGGCTACACCTTC
many	-	TRBV7-9	TRBJ2-1	CASSLGGATPSFF	TGTGCCAGCAGCTTAGGGGGGGCTACCCCCAGTTTCTTC
many	-	TRBV7-9	TRBJ2-7	CASSLVGKVHEQYF	TGTGCCAGCAGCTTAGTGGGTAAAGTGCACGAGCAGTACTTC
many	-	TRBV5-6	TRBJ1-6	CASSGGPQGDSPLHF	TGTGCCAGCAGCGGGGGACCCCAAGGGGATTCACCCCTCCACTTT
many	-	TRBV29-1	TRBJ2-7	CSVFIYDEQYF	TGCAGCGTATTTATCTACGACGAGCAGTACTTC
-	TRBD1	TRBV4-2	TRBJ2-1	CASSQVLQGTNEQFF	TGTGCCAGCAGCCAAGTTTTACAGGGGACCAATGAGCAGTTCTTC
-	-	TRBV29-1	TRBJ2-3	CSVEGSDTQYF	TGCAGCGTCGAGGGGTCAGATACGCAGTATTTT
few	-	TRBV6-2/TRBV6-3	TRBJ1-1	CASSYGRTAAFF	TGTGCCAGCAGTTACGGCCGGACCGCGGCTTTCTTT
-	TRBD1	TRBV2	TRBJ1-5	CASSPRFTRDSHQPQHF	TGTGCCAGCAGTCCTCGATTCACCCGGGACAGCCATCAGCCCCAGCATTTT
many	-	TRBV15	TRBJ2-5	CATSRDLGQETQYF	TGTGCCACCAGCAGAGATTTGGGTCAAGAGACCCAGTACTTC
few	-	TRBV20-1	TRBJ1-5	CSARDSTSTYSNQPQHF	TGCAGTGCTAGAGACTCGACTTCAACTTATAGCAATCAGCCCCAGCATTTT
many	-	TRBV27	TRBJ1-1	CASRYLRGGTEAFF	TGTGCCAGCAGGTACTTAAGGGGGGGCACTGAAGCTTTCTTT
many	TRBD1	TRBV5-6	TRBJ1-4	CASSSSRQGYGEKLFF	TGTGCCAGCAGCTCCAGCCGACAGGGGTATGGGGAAAAACTGTTTTTT